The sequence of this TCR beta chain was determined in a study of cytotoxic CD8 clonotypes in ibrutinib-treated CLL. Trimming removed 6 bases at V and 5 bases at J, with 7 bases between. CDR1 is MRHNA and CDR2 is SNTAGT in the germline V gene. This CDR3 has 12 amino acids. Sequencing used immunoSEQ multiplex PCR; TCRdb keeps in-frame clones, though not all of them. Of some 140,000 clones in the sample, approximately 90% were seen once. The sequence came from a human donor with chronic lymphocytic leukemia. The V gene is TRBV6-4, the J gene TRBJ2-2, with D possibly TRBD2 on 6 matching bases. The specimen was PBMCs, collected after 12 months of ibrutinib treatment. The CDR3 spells CASRGTTGELFF. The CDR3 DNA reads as TGTGCCAGCAGGGGGACTACCGGGGAGCTGTTTTTT.